One and the same sample provided the 25 T cell receptor beta chains below, sequenced in a study of vaccination effects on CD4 cells after COVID-19 (dated by TCRdb to 2021 to 2024). The library was built by means of the immunoSEQ multiplex PCR assay. Imported from immuneACCESS, the table was reduced by TCRdb to in-frame sequences with V and J called. These copies leave out some clones; in studies compared against another copy, an unresolved V gene accounts for under half, and the cause of the remainder is not known. The sample table contains around 67,000 clones; only one count was recorded for over 70% of them. The ten biggest clones cover 1% to 1.5% of the sample. To identify antigen-specific CD4+ T cell clonotypes by their expansion, the ViraFEST assay first stimulated PBMC with viral peptide pools and then applied TCR sequencing. After 10 to 11 days of culture, CD4+ T cells were isolated with the EasySep CD4+ T cell isolation kit. Each participant got two doses of an mRNA SARS-CoV-2 vaccine, either BNT162b2 or mRNA-1273.

Their target antigens are unknown. Here the sequenced sample was CD4+ T cells from PBMCs cultured with HCoV-229E spike peptides, taken after COVID-19 vaccination. In light of the paper, this sample's cell subset or site label describes: HCoV-229E spike overlapping peptide pool stimulation. All receptors come from a human donor who received a COVID-19 vaccine.

This chain links TRBV4-3 with TRBJ2-2; D might be TRBD2 (5 bases). The CDR3 is 14 residues long. CDR1 and CDR2 (germline): LGHNA, YSLEER. V was cut by 1 base and J by 7 bases, with 10 bases left in between. Here the CDR3 reads CASSQARGSGELFF. Written as DNA, the CDR3 is TGCGCCAGCAGCCAAGCCCGGGGAAGCGGGGAGCTGTTTTTT.

This chain links TRBV5-1 with TRBJ1-2, with TRBD1 identical over 10 bases. With V trimmed by 0 bases and J by 4 bases, 3 bases remained unmatched. The CDR3 runs 15 residues. Germline CDR1 and CDR2: SGHRS and YFSETQ. CDR3 coding DNA: TGCGCCAGCAGCTTGGGGACAGGGGGAGGCTATGGCTACACCTTC. It specifies CASSLGTGGGYGYTF.

This chain joins TRBV15 and TRBJ1-5, with D possibly TRBD1 on 6 matching bases. V shed 0 bases and J shed 7 bases, with 16 bases lying between them. The germline V gene encodes CDR1 LNHNV and CDR2 YYDKDF (reference sequence). This CDR3 comprises 16 residues. CDR3 DNA sequence: TGTGCCACCAGCAGAGATCACGGCCAGGGGAGGCAGCCCCAGCATTTT. Translating gives CATSRDHGQGRQPQHF.

In DNA form, the CDR3 reads TGTGCCAGCAGCGTAGCCCCGGGTAGCGGGGCCCAAGAGACCCAGTACTTC. Translated: CASSVAPGSGAQETQYF. V is TRBV9 and J is TRBJ2-5, with 8 bases fitting TRBD2. From germline, CDR1 is SGDLS and CDR2 YYNGEE. Trimming at V came to 0 bases and at J to 1 base, leaving 8 bases not matched to a gene. The CDR3 has 17 residues.

V usage is TRBV2 and J usage is TRBJ2-3; a weak D match, TRBD2 (6 bases). CDR1 is SNHLY and CDR2 is FYNNEI in the germline V gene. This CDR3 has 12 residues. Trimming cost V 8 bases and J 6 bases, with 12 bases left between them. This CDR3 reads CASGGIRDTQYF. The CDR3, as DNA: TGTGCCAGCGGGGGGATCAGGGATACGCAGTATTTT.

V gene TRBV10-3 combines with J gene TRBJ1-3; 12 nucleotides match TRBD1. The CDR3 runs to 16 residues. Germline CDR1 is ENHRY and CDR2 is SYGVKD. Trimming removed 6 bases from V and 4 bases from J; junction bases left unmatched: 7. The DNA for the CDR3 is TGTGCCATCAGCGGGGGACAGGGGGCGAGAGGAAACACCATATATTTT. Protein sequence: CAISGGQGARGNTIYF.

In this sample, this clone turned up once. This chain links TRBV11-2 with TRBJ2-5; D possibly corresponds to TRBD1 (5 bases). Trimming left V 1 base short and J 0 bases short, with 6 bases between. The length of the CDR3 is 14 residues. Per germline, CDR1 SGHAT and CDR2 FQNNGV. The CDR3 loop reads CASSLGRDQETQYF. CDR3 coding DNA: TGTGCCAGCAGCTTAGGCAGGGACCAAGAGACCCAGTACTTC.

The gene calls are TRBV30 and TRBJ1-5, with D perhaps TRBD1 (5 bases). The CDR3 is 13 amino acids. CDR1 and CDR2 (germline): GTSNPN, SVGIG (reference sequence). V was clipped by 2 bases and J by 3 bases, with 8 bases between them. The CDR3 spells CAWSLGDNQPQHF. CDR3 in DNA: TGTGCCTGGAGTTTAGGGGACAATCAGCCCCAGCATTTT.

This clone occurred once. This chain joins TRBV5-4 and TRBJ2-1; D may correspond to TRBD1 or TRBD2 (5 bases each). CDR3 length: 14 amino acids. The germline V and J ends were trimmed by 2 bases and 9 bases, with 15 bases remaining between them. Germline loops: CDR1 SGHNT, CDR2 YYREEE (reference sequence). Written as DNA, the CDR3 is TGTGCCAGCAGCTTCCTCTTCGGGGCGGGTGAGCAGTTCTTC. As protein: CASSFLFGAGEQFF.

The rearrangement joins TRBV2 to TRBJ2-7; tentative D call: TRBD2 (6 bases). V was pared by 6 bases and J by 0 bases, with 18 bases between. The CDR3 is 16 residues long. The germline V gene encodes CDR1 SNHLY and CDR2 FYNNEI. The CDR3 DNA follows: TGTGCCAGCAGGGGTGGGGAAGCGGGTAGCTCCTACGAGCAGTACGTC. Translating it yields CASRGGEAGSSYEQYV.

The chain recombines TRBV6-1 with TRBJ1-5; no definite D call. Germline CDR1 is MNHNS and CDR2 is SASEGT. V shed 3 bases and J shed 9 bases, with 9 bases lying between them. This CDR3 has 12 amino acids. The CDR3 bases are TGTGCCAGCAGTGACCCCCTGCGGCCCCAGCATTTT. Protein product: CASSDPLRPQHF.

The V and J genes are TRBV7-8 and TRBJ2-1, with a tentative D call TRBD2 (6 bases). V was shortened by 4 bases and J by 5 bases, with 15 bases between the two germline ends. Germline V gene sequence: CDR1 SGHVS, CDR2 FQNEAQ. The CDR3 spans 15 residues. CDR3 region: CASSWREDLDNEQFF. The DNA of the CDR3 is TGTGCCAGCAGCTGGAGGGAAGATTTAGACAATGAGCAGTTCTTC.

The chain recombines TRBV4-1 with TRBJ2-3, with D tentatively TRBD1 or TRBD2 (5 bases each). The CDR3 is made up of 15 amino acids. CDR1 and CDR2 from the germline V gene are MGHRA and YSYEKL. The ends were cut back, 0 bases at V and 4 bases at J, with 11 bases in the middle. In DNA form, the CDR3 reads TGCGCCAGCAGCCAAGAAGTTGGGGGTCCAGATACGCAGTATTTT. Residues: CASSQEVGGPDTQYF.

The rearrangement links TRBV15 to TRBJ1-2, with D unresolved. CDR1 and CDR2 (germline): LNHNV, YYDKDF (reference sequence). This CDR3 region has 12 residues. Trimming took off 5 bases at V and 2 bases at J, with 6 bases between the two ends. Here the CDR3 reads CATSRTNYGYTF. CDR3 nucleotides: TGTGCCACCAGCCGAACGAACTATGGCTACACCTTC.

In its sample, this clone was seen a few times. The V gene is TRBV5-1, the J gene TRBJ1-1, with 7 bases identical to TRBD1. Trimming at V came to 0 bases and at J to 6 bases, leaving 2 bases not matched to a gene. This CDR3 is 13 amino acids long. In germline, CDR1 is SGHRS, CDR2 YFSETQ. CDR3 nucleotide sequence: TGCGCCAGCAGCTTGGACCAGGGGGCTGAAGCTTTCTTT. Translation gives CASSLDQGAEAFF.

J is TRBJ1-6 and V is TRBV21-1; the DNA was not used to check the table's D call, TRBD1. TRBV21-1 is given as a pseudogene. The CDR3 covers 14 residues. CDR3 sequence reads: CASPGVKSNSPLHF. CDR3 DNA: TGTGCCAGCCCAGGGGTGAAAAGTAATTCACCCCTCCACTTT.

The chain is built from TRBV19 and TRBJ1-6; D not certain. V gave up 5 bases and J gave up 7 bases, with 15 bases separating them. The CDR3 is 15 amino acids. Germline V gene data show CDR1 as LNHDA and CDR2 as SQIVND (reference sequence). DNA of the CDR3: TGTGCCAGTAGTGAACCACATGGTGTCAATTCACCCCTCCACTTT. Amino acids: CASSEPHGVNSPLHF. Using reference TRBV19 and TRBJ1-6 for the parts outside the CDR3, the full variable domain is DGGITQSPKYLFRKEGQNVTLSCEQNLNHDAMYWYRQDPGQGLRLIYYSQIVNDFQKGDIAEGYSVSREKKESFPLTVTSAQKNPTAFYLCASSEPHGVNSPLHFGNGTRLTVT.

This sequence joins TRBV5-1 and TRBJ2-5, with TRBD2 matching over 9 bases. With V trimmed by 6 bases and J by 5 bases, 17 bases remained unmatched. Germline V CDR1 and CDR2: SGHRS, YFSETQ. The CDR3 totals 17 residues. CDR3 in amino acids: CASNGVDSGGRGETQYF. The CDR3 DNA follows: TGCGCCAGCAATGGGGTGGATAGCGGGGGCCGAGGGGAGACCCAGTACTTC.

The chain joins TRBV5-4 to TRBJ1-1; 10 positions match TRBD1. The germline V gene has CDR1 SGHNT and CDR2 YYREEE (reference sequence). CDR3 length: 16 amino acids. The ends lost 4 bases at V and 0 bases at J; junction bases unmatched: 6. The CDR3 is CASSLDRGMMNTEAFF. The CDR3 DNA is TGTGCCAGCAGCCTGGACAGGGGGATGATGAACACTGAAGCTTTCTTT.

The chain is built from TRBV5-4 and TRBJ1-2, with TRBD1 as a possible D gene (5 bases). The CDR3 sequence is 15 residues long. Germline CDR1 SGHNT, CDR2 YYREEE (reference sequence). V lost 3 bases and J lost 4, with 16 bases in between. The CDR3 DNA sequence: TGTGCCAGCAGCTCGCGGGACGGAATCCTCTATGGCTACACCTTC. It yields the protein CASSSRDGILYGYTF.

The chain recombines TRBV6-2 or TRBV6-3 with TRBJ1-1; TRBD1 is a possible D gene (6 bases). CDR1 is MNHEY, CDR2 SVGEGT, per germline. The V gene lost 5 bases and the J gene lost 4 bases, with 23 bases spanning the gap. This CDR3 is 17 amino acids long. The CDR3 spells CASSVSPHQGLGTEAFF. CDR3 coding DNA: TGTGCCAGCAGTGTATCCCCACATCAGGGGCTGGGCACTGAAGCTTTCTTT.

This chain joins TRBV29-1 and TRBJ1-5; 11 nucleotides line up with TRBD1. The CDR3 covers 13 residues. The germline CDR1 and CDR2 sequences are SQVTM and ANQGSEA. Trimming removed 6 bases from V and 6 bases from J; junction bases left unmatched: 4. The CDR3 loop reads CSVGTGGGQPQHF. CDR3 nucleotides: TGCAGCGTCGGGACAGGGGGAGGTCAGCCCCAGCATTTT.

The V gene is TRBV6-5, the J gene TRBJ2-5; no definite D call. This CDR3 spans 15 amino acids. The germline gives CDR1 MNHEY, CDR2 SVGAGI. The V and J ends lost 6 bases and 5 bases respectively, with 19 bases between them. CDR3 nucleotides: TGTGCCAGCAGCCAATACGGCGGAACTCCCGAGACCCAGTACTTC. This encodes CASSQYGGTPETQYF.

The chain carries TRBV19 and TRBJ1-1; D not resolved. Trimming took 0 bases from V and 1 from J, leaving 12 bases between them. Germline CDR1 and CDR2: LNHDA and SQIVND (reference sequence). This CDR3 is 16 amino acids long. CDR3 loop: CASSIDRGDPNTEAFF. The DNA for the CDR3 is TGTGCCAGTAGTATAGATCGGGGAGACCCGAACACTGAAGCTTTCTTT. Combining the CDR3 with reference TRBV19 and TRBJ1-1 gives the whole variable domain DGGITQSPKYLFRKEGQNVTLSCEQNLNHDAMYWYRQDPGQGLRLIYYSQIVNDFQKGDIAEGYSVSREKKESFPLTVTSAQKNPTAFYLCASSIDRGDPNTEAFFGQGTRLTVV.

The rearrangement joins TRBV4-1 to TRBJ2-3, with 9 bases lining up with TRBD1. This CDR3 is 16 amino acids long. V gave up 6 bases and J gave up 2 bases; unmatched junction bases: 9. CDR1 and CDR2 from the germline V gene are MGHRA and YSYEKL. This chain's CDR3 is CASSLSGTGYTDTQYF. Here the CDR3 DNA reads TGCGCCAGCAGTCTCTCCGGGACAGGGTACACAGATACGCAGTATTTT.